This T cell receptor (beta chain) appears in the sequencing data of a study of cytomegalovirus exposure and HLA in healthy donors. Overall study results and limits: Researchers left out some V segments, among them TRBV6-2 and TRBV6-3, as indistinguishable. HLA allele associations emerged for some 16,000 TCR beta sequences in a later analysis, at 0.05 false discovery rate. What a later analysis showed was that several of the most significant clusters appeared linked to common viral pathogens. A missense DCLRE1C variant was associated with V- and J-gene trimming of TCR beta chains in a later analysis, and an independent cohort replicated the association.

As concerns this clone: Its antigen is not identified.

The PCR employed 60 Vbeta primers together with 13 Jbeta primers. Repertoires were generated with immunoSEQ multiplex PCR, while TCRdb's copy carries only in-frame clones and drops some. The sample has around 170,000 clones; around 80% are singletons. Trimming shortened V by 1 base and J by 2 bases, and 15 bases separated the two germline ends. Germline lookup yields CDR1 LNHDA and CDR2 SQIVND (reference sequence). CDR3 length: 17 amino acids. Sequenced: PBMCs. The gene calls are TRBV19 and TRBJ1-5, with D perhaps matching TRBD1 (6 bases). This receptor was obtained from a woman aged 45-65 years in good health and CMV-seropositive. The CDR3: CASSIGTGRGRNQPQHF. CDR3 nucleotide sequence: TGTGCCAGTAGTATAGGAACAGGCAGGGGCCGCAATCAGCCCCAGCATTTT. Drawing the rest from reference TRBV19 and TRBJ1-5, the complete variable domain is DGGITQSPKYLFRKEGQNVTLSCEQNLNHDAMYWYRQDPGQGLRLIYYSQIVNDFQKGDIAEGYSVSREKKESFPLTVTSAQKNPTAFYLCASSIGTGRGRNQPQHFGDGTRLSIL.